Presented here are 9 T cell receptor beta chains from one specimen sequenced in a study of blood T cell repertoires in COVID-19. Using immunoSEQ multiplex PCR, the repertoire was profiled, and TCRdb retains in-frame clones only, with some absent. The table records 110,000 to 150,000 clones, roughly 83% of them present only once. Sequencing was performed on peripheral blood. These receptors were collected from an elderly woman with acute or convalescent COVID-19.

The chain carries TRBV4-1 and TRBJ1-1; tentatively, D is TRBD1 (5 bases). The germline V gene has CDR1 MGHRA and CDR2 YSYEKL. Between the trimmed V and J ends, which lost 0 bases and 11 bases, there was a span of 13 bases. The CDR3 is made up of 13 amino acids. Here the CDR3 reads CASSQDRNRRAFF. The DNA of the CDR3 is TGCGCCAGCAGCCAAGATCGTAACAGGCGGGCTTTCTTT.

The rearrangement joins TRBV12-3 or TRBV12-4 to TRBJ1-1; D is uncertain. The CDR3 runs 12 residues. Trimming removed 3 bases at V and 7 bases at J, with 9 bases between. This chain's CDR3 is CASSFNGGEAFF. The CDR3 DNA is TGTGCCAGCAGTTTTAACGGAGGTGAAGCTTTCTTT.

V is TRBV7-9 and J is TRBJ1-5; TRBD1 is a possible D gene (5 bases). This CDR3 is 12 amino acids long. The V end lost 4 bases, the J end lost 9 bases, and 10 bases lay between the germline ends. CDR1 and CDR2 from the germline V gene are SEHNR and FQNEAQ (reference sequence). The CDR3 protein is CASSYQGTPQHF. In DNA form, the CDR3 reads TGTGCCAGCAGCTATCAGGGTACGCCCCAGCATTTT.

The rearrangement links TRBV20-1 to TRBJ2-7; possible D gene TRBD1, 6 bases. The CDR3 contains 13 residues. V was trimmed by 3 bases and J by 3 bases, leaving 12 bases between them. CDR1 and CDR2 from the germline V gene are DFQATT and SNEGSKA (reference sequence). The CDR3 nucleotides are TGCAGTGCTAGTGGCAGGGGCCGCTACGAGCAGTACTTC. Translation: CSASGRGRYEQYF.

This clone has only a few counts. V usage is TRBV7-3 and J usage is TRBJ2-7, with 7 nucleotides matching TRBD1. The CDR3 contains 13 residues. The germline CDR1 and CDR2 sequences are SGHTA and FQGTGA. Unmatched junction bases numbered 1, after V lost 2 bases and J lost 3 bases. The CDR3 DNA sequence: TGTGCCAGCAGCTTATCAGGGGGCTACGAGCAGTACTTC. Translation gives CASSLSGGYEQYF.

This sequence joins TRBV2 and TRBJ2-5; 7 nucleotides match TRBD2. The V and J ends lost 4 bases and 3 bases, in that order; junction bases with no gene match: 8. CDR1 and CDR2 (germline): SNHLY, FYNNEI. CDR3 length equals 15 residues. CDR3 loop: CASSVGASGEETQYF. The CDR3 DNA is TGTGCCAGCAGTGTTGGGGCTAGCGGAGAAGAGACCCAGTACTTC.

The CDR3 protein is CASSRTAGTGENSPLHF. The DNA for the CDR3 is TGCGCCAGCAGCAGAACCGCAGGGACAGGGGAAAATTCACCCCTCCACTTT. The chain recombines TRBV5-1 with TRBJ1-6, with TRBD1 identical over 10 bases. CDR1 SGHRS and CDR2 YFSETQ come from the germline V gene. This CDR3 comprises 17 residues. J lost 7 bases, V lost 4 bases, and 11 bases had no gene match.

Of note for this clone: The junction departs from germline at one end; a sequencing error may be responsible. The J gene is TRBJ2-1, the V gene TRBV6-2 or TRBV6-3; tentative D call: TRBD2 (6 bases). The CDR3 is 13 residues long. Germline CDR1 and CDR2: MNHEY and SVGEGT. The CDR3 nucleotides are TGTGCCAGCAGTTACTTCCGGGAGAGGGGTCGGATCTTC. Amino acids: CASSYFRERGRIF.

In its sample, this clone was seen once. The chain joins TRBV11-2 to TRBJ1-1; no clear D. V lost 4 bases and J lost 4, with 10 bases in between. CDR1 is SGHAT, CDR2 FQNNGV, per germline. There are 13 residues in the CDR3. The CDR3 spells CASSSNWFTEAFF. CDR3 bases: TGTGCCAGCAGCTCGAACTGGTTCACTGAAGCTTTCTTT.